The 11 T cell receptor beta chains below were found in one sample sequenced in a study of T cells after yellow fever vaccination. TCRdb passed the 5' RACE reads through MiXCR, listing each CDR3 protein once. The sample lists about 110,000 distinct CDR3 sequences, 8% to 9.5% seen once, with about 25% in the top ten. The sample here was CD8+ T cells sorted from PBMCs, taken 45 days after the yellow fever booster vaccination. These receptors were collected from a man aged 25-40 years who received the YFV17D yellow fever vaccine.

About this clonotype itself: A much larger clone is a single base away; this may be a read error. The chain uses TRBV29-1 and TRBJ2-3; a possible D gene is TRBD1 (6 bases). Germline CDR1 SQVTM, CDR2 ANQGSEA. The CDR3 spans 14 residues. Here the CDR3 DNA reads TGCGGCGTTGACTCAAATAAGGGGGCAGATACGCAGTATTTT. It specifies CGVDSNKGADTQYF.

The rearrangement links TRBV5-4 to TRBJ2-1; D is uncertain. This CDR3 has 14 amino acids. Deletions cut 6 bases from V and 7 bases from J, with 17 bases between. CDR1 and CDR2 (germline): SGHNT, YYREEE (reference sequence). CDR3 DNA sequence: TGTGCCAGCAACCCCGAAGAGTCTCCAAATGAGCAGTTCTTC. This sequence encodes CASNPEESPNEQFF. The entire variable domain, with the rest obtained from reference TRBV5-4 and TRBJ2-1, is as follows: ETGVTQSPTHLIKTRGQQVTLRCSSQSGHNTVSWYQQALGQGPQFIFQYYREEENGRGNFPPRFSGLQFPNYSSELNVNALELDDSALYLCASNPEESPNEQFFGPGTRLTVL.

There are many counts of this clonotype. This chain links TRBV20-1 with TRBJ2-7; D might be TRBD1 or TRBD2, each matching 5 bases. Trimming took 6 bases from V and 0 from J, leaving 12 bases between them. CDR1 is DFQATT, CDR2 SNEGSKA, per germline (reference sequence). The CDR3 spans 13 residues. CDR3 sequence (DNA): TGCAGTGCAGGGACCGATAGCTCCTACGAGCAGTACTTC. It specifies CSAGTDSSYEQYF.

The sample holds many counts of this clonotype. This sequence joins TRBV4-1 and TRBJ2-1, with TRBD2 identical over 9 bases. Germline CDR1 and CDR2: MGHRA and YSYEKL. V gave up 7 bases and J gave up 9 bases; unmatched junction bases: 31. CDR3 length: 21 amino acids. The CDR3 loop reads CASTIKGPGLLAGPLGGEQFF. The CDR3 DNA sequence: TGCGCCAGCACCATCAAGGGTCCTGGACTACTAGCGGGCCCTCTGGGGGGTGAGCAGTTCTTC.

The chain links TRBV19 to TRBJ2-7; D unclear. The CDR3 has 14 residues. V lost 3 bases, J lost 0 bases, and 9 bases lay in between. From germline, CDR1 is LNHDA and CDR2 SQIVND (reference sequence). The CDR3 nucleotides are TGTGCCAGTAGTATGGGCGGCAGCTCCTACGAGCAGTACTTC. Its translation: CASSMGGSSYEQYF.

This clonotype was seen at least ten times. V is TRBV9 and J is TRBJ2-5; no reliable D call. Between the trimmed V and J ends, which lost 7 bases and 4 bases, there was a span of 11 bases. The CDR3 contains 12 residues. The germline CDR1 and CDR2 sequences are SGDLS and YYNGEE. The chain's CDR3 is CASCNPGETQYF. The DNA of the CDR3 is TGTGCCAGCTGTAATCCAGGAGAGACCCAGTACTTC.

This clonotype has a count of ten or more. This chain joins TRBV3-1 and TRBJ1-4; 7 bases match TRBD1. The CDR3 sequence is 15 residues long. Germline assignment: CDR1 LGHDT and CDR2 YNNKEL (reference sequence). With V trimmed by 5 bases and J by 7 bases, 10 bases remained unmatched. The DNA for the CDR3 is TGTGCCAGCAGCGCCGGGACAGAAGCAGTTGAAAAACTGTTTTTT. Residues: CASSAGTEAVEKLFF.

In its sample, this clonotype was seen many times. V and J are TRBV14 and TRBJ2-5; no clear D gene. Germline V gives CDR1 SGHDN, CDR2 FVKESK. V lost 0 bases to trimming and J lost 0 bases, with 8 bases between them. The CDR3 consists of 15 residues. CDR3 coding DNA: TGTGCCAGCAGCCAAGAGAAGGAGTACCAAGAGACCCAGTACTTC. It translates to CASSQEKEYQETQYF.

The CDR3 is CASSQSVQRQQFYGYTF. In DNA, the CDR3 is TGCGCCAGCAGCCAATCGGTTCAGAGACAACAATTCTATGGCTACACCTTC. The chain combines TRBV4-3 with TRBJ1-2, with D hard to call. The CDR3 length is 17 residues. Germline V gene lookup returns CDR1 LGHNA and CDR2 YSLEER. V shed 2 bases and J shed 4 bases, with 20 bases lying between them.

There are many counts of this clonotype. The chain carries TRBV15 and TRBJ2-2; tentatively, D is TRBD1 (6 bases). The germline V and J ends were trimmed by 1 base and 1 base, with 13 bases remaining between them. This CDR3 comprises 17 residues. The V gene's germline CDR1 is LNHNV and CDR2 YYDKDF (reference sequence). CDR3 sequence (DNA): TGTGCCACCAGCAGAGGAATTACAGGGATGAACACCGGGGAGCTGTTTTTT. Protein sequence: CATSRGITGMNTGELFF.

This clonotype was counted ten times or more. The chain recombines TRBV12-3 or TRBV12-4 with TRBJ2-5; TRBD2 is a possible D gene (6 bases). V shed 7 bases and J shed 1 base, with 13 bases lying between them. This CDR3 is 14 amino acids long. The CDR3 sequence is CASTPGLSQETQYF. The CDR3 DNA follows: TGTGCCAGCACCCCCGGACTATCCCAAGAGACCCAGTACTTC.